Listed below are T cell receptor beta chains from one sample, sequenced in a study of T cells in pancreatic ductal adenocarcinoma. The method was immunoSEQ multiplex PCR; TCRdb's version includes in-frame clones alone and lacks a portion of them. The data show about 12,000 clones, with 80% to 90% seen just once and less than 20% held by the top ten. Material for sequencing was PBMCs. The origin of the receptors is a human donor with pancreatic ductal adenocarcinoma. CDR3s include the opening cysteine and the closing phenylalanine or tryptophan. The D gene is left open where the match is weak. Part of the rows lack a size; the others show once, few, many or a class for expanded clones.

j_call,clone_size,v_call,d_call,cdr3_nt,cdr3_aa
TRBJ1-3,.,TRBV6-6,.,TGTGCCAGCAGTTACGTCTCAGGGTCTGGAAACACCATATATTTT,CASSYVSGSGNTIYF
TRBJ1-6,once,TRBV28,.,TGTGCCAGCAACCAACAGGGATCGGGTTCACCCCTCCACTTT,CASNQQGSGSPLHF
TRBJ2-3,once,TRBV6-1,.,TGTGCCAGCAGCTCAGGTTCGGGCACAGATACGCAGTATTTT,CASSSGSGTDTQYF
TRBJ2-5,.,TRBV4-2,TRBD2,TGTGCCAGCAGCTTAGCCCCCGAAGCGGGAACACAAGAGACCCAGTACTTC,CASSLAPEAGTQETQYF
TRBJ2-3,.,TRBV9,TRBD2,TGTGCCAGCAGCGCTGACCAGGGAGGGCGAACAGATACGCAGTATTTT,CASSADQGGRTDTQYF
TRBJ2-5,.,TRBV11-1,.,TGTGCCAGCAGCCACCGGGCCTTCCAAGAGACCCAGTACTTC,CASSHRAFQETQYF
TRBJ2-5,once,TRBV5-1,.,TGCGCCAGCTCGGGCGAAGGGCTCAGGGAAGAGACCCAGTACTTC,CASSGEGLREETQYF
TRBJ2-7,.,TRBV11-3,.,TGTGCCAGCAGCTCCGGGACACGGCCCTACGAGCAGTACTTC,CASSSGTRPYEQYF
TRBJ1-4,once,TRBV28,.,TGTGCCAGCAGTTTAAGCCGCCGTAATGAAAAACTGTTTTTT,CASSLSRRNEKLFF
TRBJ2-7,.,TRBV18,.,TGTGCCAGCTCATCCCGGGACAAACCTTACGAGCAGTACTTC,CASSSRDKPYEQYF
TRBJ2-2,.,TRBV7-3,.,TGTGCCAGCAGCTCGGGACTTCAAACCGGGGAGCTGTTTTTT,CASSSGLQTGELFF
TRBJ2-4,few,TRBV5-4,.,TGTGCCAGCAGCTCCTCGGACGGGTCCAAAAACATTCAGTACTTC,CASSSSDGSKNIQYF
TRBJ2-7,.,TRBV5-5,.,TGTGCCAGCTGGATGCGGTTTGGGGAGCAGTACTTC,CASWMRFGEQYF
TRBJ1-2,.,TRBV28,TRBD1,TGTGCCAGCAGCGACCTCAGGGGACAGGGGGTGGGGAACTATGGCTACACCTTC,CASSDLRGQGVGNYGYTF
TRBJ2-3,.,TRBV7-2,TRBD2,TGTGCCAGCAGCGCTAGCGGGGGGACCACAGATACGCAGTATTTT,CASSASGGTTDTQYF
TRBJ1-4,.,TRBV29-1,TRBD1,TGCAGCGTGAAAACAGGGGCAACTAATGAAAAACTGTTTTTT,CSVKTGATNEKLFF
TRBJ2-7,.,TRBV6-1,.,TGTGCCAGCAGTCTGACAAGCAACGAGCAGTACTTC,CASSLTSNEQYF
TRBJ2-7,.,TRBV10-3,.,TGTGCCATCAGTGGTGGACAATCCGAGCAGTACTTC,CAISGGQSEQYF
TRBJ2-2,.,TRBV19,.,TGTGCCAGTGATCCCGGACCCTACACCGGGGAGCTGTTTTTT,CASDPGPYTGELFF
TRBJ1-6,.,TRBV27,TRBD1,TGTGCCAGCAGGCCGGGACAGGAGAATTCACCCCTCCACTTT,CASRPGQENSPLHF
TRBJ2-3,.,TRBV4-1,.,TGCGCCAGCAGCCAAGTGGGCAACACAGATACGCAGTATTTT,CASSQVGNTDTQYF
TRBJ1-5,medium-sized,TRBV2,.,TGTGCCAGCAGTGACCGGACCCTGGGAGGTCAGCCCCAGCATTTT,CASSDRTLGGQPQHF
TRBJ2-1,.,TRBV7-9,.,TGTGCCAGCAGCTTAACCCGAAACAATGAGCAGTTCTTC,CASSLTRNNEQFF
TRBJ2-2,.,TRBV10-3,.,TGTGCCATCAGGGCCGGGTATCAAAGCACCGGGGAGCTGTTTTTT,CAIRAGYQSTGELFF
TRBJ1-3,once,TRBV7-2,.,TGTGCCAGCAGCGCCCAAACTGGAAACACCATATATTTT,CASSAQTGNTIYF
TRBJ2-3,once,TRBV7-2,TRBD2,TGTGCCAGCAGCTTAGGGGGGGGATGGGCAGATACGCAGTATTTT,CASSLGGGWADTQYF
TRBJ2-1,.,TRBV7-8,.,TGTGCCAGCAGCTTAGAGGCGGGGGAGCAGTTCTTC,CASSLEAGEQFF
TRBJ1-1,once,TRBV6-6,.,TGTGCCAGCACCCAAGGAGCAGCTGAAGCTTTCTTT,CASTQGAAEAFF
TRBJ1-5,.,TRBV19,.,TGTGCCAGTAGTAATCCTAGTACACTTTTTCTGAGTGGCAATCAGCCCCAGCATTTT,CASSNPSTLFLSGNQPQHF
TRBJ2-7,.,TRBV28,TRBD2,TGTGCCAGCAGTTCGATGACTAGCGGGGTTTACGAGCAGTACTTC,CASSSMTSGVYEQYF
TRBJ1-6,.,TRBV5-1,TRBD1,TGCGCCAGCAGCCAGACAGGGGACAATTCACCCCTCCACTTT,CASSQTGDNSPLHF
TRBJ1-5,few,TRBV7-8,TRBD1,TGTGCCAGCAGCCCGACAGGGGACCCCAATCAGCCCCAGCATTTT,CASSPTGDPNQPQHF
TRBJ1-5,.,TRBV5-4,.,TGTGCCAGCAGCTTGGGAGGGTACAGGCCTCAGCCCCAGCATTTT,CASSLGGYRPQPQHF
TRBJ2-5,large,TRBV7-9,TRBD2,TGTGCCAGCAGCTTAGCCCCCGAAGCGGGAACACAAGAGACCCAGTACTTC,CASSLAPEAGTQETQYF
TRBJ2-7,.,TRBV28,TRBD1,TGTGCCAGCAGTTCAAGGGGACAGTCTCCACACTACGAGCAGTACTTC,CASSSRGQSPHYEQYF
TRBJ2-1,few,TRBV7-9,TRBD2,TGTGCCAGCAACTCCCCGGGGGGGCCGATCGGCTACAATGAGCAGTTCTTC,CASNSPGGPIGYNEQFF
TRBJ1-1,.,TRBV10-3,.,TGTGCCATCAGTGGTCTAGGGGAAACTGAAGCTTTCTTT,CAISGLGETEAFF
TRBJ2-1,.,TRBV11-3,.,TGTGCCAGCAGCTTAGGGGTGGGAGCATACGATGAGCAGTTCTTC,CASSLGVGAYDEQFF
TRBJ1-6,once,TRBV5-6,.,TGTGCCAGCAGCTTGACAGGGCCGTACTATAATTCACCCCTCCACTTT,CASSLTGPYYNSPLHF
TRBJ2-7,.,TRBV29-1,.,TGCAGCGTTCTGCGGACAGCCCCCTACGAGCAGTACTTC,CSVLRTAPYEQYF
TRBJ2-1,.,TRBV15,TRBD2,TGTGCCACCAGCAGACCTAGCGGGGGGCGCAATGAGCAGTTCTTC,CATSRPSGGRNEQFF
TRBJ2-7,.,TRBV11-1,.,TGTGCCAGCAGCTTAGATTCGGGGCACGAGCAGTACTTC,CASSLDSGHEQYF
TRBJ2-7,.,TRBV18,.,TGTGCCAGCTCTCCAAACAGGGACTCCGAGCAGTACTTC,CASSPNRDSEQYF
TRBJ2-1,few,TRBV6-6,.,TGTGCCAGCAGCCGTCCCTACAATGAGCAGTTCTTC,CASSRPYNEQFF
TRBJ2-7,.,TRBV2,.,TGTGCCAGCAGTGATGATGGGGGTTACGAGCAGTACTTC,CASSDDGGYEQYF
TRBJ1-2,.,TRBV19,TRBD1,TGTGCCAGTAGTGTGGACAGGGTCGGGGGCTACACCTTC,CASSVDRVGGYTF
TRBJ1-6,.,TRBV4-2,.,TGTGCCAGCAGCCTACAGGGAGGTGCAGGTTCACCCCTCCACTTT,CASSLQGGAGSPLHF
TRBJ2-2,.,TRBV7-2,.,TGTGCCAGCAGCGTCAAGGGGGAGCCCACCGGGGAGCTGTTTTTT,CASSVKGEPTGELFF
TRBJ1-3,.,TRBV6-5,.,TGTGCCAGCAGTTACGAGGGAGCTGGAAACACCATATATTTT,CASSYEGAGNTIYF
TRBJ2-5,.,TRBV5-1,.,TGCGCCAGCAGCTTCTCGGGTGGGGCAGAGACCCAGTACTTC,CASSFSGGAETQYF
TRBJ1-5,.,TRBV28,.,TGTGCCAGCGGCCCCATTCGGTATAGCAATCAGCCCCAGCATTTT,CASGPIRYSNQPQHF
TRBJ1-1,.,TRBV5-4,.,TGTGCCAGCAGCTTGGGAGGGGGGCCTGAAGCTTTCTTT,CASSLGGGPEAFF
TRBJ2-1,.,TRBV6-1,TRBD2,TGTGCCAGCAGTGAACTAGCGGGCTCCTACAATGAGCAGTTCTTC,CASSELAGSYNEQFF
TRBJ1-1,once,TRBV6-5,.,TGTGCCAGTGCTTGGGGGGTGGGTTTAGCTGAAGCTTTCTTT,CASAWGVGLAEAFF
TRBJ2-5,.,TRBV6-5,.,TGTGCCAGCAGTTCCGGACGGAACCAAGAGACCCAGTACTTC,CASSSGRNQETQYF
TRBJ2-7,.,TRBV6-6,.,TGTGCCACCCATAGGACGGGCTACGAGCAGTACTTC,CATHRTGYEQYF
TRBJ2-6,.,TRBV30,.,TGTGCCTGGAGTGCCGACTCTGGGGCCAACGTCCTGACTTTC,CAWSADSGANVLTF